A single sample is the source of the 20 T cell receptor beta chains below, sequenced in a study of metastatic and nonmetastatic thyroid tumors. TCRdb re-called the PCR reads through MiXCR. This sample has 15,000 to 20,000 clones, with around a sixth found just once. No patient received treatment before thyroid surgery. The specimen sequenced was blood. The receptors derive from a female donor with papillary thyroid cancer or a benign thyroid nodule (not recorded which). Some clones in this sample may be carry-over from other donors' samples.

V is TRBV6-2 or TRBV6-3 and J is TRBJ2-1; D gene ambiguous. From germline, CDR1 is MNHEY and CDR2 SVGEGT. V was shortened by 2 bases and J by 5 bases, with 1 base between the two germline ends. The CDR3 loop spans 11 amino acids. CDR3 bases: TGTGCCAGCAGTTACGACAATGAGCAGTTCTTC. This codes for CASSYDNEQFF.

Relative to its sample, this clone is medium-sized (0.01 to 0.1%). The chain employs TRBV6-1 and TRBJ1-1; D is uncertain. The CDR3 sequence is 12 residues long. Germline V gene lookup returns CDR1 MNHNS and CDR2 SASEGT. V lost 5 bases and J lost 1, with 5 bases in between. CDR3 in amino acids: CASSSPNTEAFF. In nucleotides, the CDR3 is TGTGCCAGCAGTTCCCCGAACACTGAAGCTTTCTTT.

Many counts were recorded for this clone. V is TRBV4-1 and J is TRBJ1-4; 7 bases align to TRBD1. CDR3 length: 17 residues. The germline gives CDR1 MGHRA, CDR2 YSYEKL. With 2 bases clipped from V and 2 bases from J, the junction kept 8 bases outside the gene matches. CDR3 sequence: CASSQTVRQGTNEKLFF. CDR3 nucleotide sequence: TGCGCCAGCAGCCAAACAGTCAGACAGGGTACTAATGAAAAACTGTTTTTT.

This chain uses TRBV20-1 with TRBJ2-7; weak D call: TRBD2 (6 bases). V was shortened by 4 bases and J by 4 bases, with 14 bases between the two germline ends. Germline lookup yields CDR1 DFQATT and CDR2 SNEGSKA (reference sequence). CDR3 size: 13 residues. Written as DNA, the CDR3 is TGCAGTGCTAAAGGGACTGGAGCGTACGAGCAGTACTTC. This sequence encodes CSAKGTGAYEQYF.

There are many counts of this clone. The chain joins TRBV18 to TRBJ1-2, with TRBD1 matching over 10 bases. This CDR3 is 15 amino acids long. Germline V gene sequence: CDR1 KGHSH, CDR2 LQKENI. J lost 6 bases, V lost 2 bases, and 6 bases had no gene match. The CDR3 reads CASSPSDRGSHGYTF. For the CDR3, the DNA is TGTGCCAGCTCACCATCGGACAGGGGGTCACATGGCTACACCTTC.

This clone was recorded at least ten times. The J gene is TRBJ2-7, the V gene TRBV7-9, with a weak D call TRBD1 (6 bases). This CDR3 spans 15 amino acids. The V end was cut by 8 bases, the J end by 1 base, with 18 bases between. CDR1 and CDR2 (germline): SEHNR, FQNEAQ (reference sequence). This CDR3 is CASGQGGLFSYEQYF. For the CDR3, the DNA is TGTGCCAGCGGCCAAGGGGGATTGTTTTCCTACGAGCAGTACTTC.

This clone was seen more than once but under ten times. V usage is TRBV5-1 and J usage is TRBJ1-1; 7 nucleotides match TRBD1. Germline loops: CDR1 SGHRS, CDR2 YFSETQ. After removal of 2 bases from V and 5 bases from J, the junction contained 12 bases not matched to a gene. This CDR3 has 16 amino acids. The CDR3: CASSFRQGSDGTEAFF. In nucleotides, the CDR3 is TGCGCCAGCAGCTTCAGACAGGGCTCGGATGGGACTGAAGCTTTCTTT.

At least ten counts were recorded for this clone. The chain carries TRBV5-1 and TRBJ2-6; D not resolved. Germline-derived CDR1 and CDR2 are SGHRS and YFSETQ. The CDR3 is 15 amino acids. Between the trimmed V and J ends, which lost 4 bases and 0 bases, there was a span of 8 bases. CDR3 residues: CASSPTDSGANVLTF. In DNA form, the CDR3 reads TGCGCCAGCAGCCCCACAGACTCTGGGGCCAACGTCCTGACTTTC.

This clone has at least ten counts. The V gene is TRBV18, the J gene TRBJ1-4; D ambiguous. Germline V CDR1 and CDR2: KGHSH, LQKENI. The CDR3 is 15 amino acids. The ends were cut back, 5 bases at V and 2 bases at J, with 12 bases in the middle. This CDR3 reads CASSFQQRTNEKLFF. The CDR3 region has the DNA TGTGCCAGCTCATTTCAACAACGGACTAATGAAAAACTGTTTTTT.

This clone has more than one count but fewer than ten. This may stem from a read error, because a much larger clone lies one nucleotide away. In the same sample, other DNA sequences code for this CDR3. This chain connects TRBV29-1 to TRBJ2-3, with D possibly matching TRBD1 (5 bases). The V end lost 5 bases, the J end lost 3 bases, and 9 bases lay between the germline ends. The CDR3 spans 12 residues. The germline V gene has CDR1 SQVTM and CDR2 ANQGSEA. The CDR3 loop reads CSVQGMTDTQYF. DNA for the CDR3: TGCAGCGTTCAGGGCATGACAGATACGCAGTATTTT.

In its sample, this clone is medium-sized. The chain links TRBV6-2 or TRBV6-3 to TRBJ1-1, with D uncertain. CDR1 is MNHEY and CDR2 is SVGEGT in the germline V gene. V was trimmed by 8 bases and J by 4 bases, leaving 8 bases between them. CDR3 size: 11 residues. The CDR3 DNA sequence: TGTGCCAGCCACAGAAGCACTGAAGCTTTCTTT. It specifies CASHRSTEAFF.

The table lists this clone with a few counts. This chain uses TRBV5-4 with TRBJ2-3, with 14 bases that match TRBD2. The CDR3 runs 15 residues. In germline, CDR1 is SGHNT, CDR2 YYREEE (reference sequence). J was trimmed by 6 bases and V by 5 bases; bases with no gene match: 5. The CDR3 reads CASRPRLAGGDTQYF. The CDR3 DNA reads as TGTGCCAGCAGACCTAGACTAGCGGGGGGGGATACGCAGTATTTT. Full variable domain (remainder filled in from reference TRBV5-4 and TRBJ2-3): ETGVTQSPTHLIKTRGQQVTLRCSSQSGHNTVSWYQQALGQGPQFIFQYYREEENGRGNFPPRFSGLQFPNYSSELNVNALELDDSALYLCASRPRLAGGDTQYFGPGTRLTVL.

This clone is labeled medium-sized. The chain employs TRBV12-3 or TRBV12-4 and TRBJ2-1; maybe TRBD2 (6 bases). The CDR3 consists of 14 residues. The V end was cut by 3 bases, the J end by 9 bases, with 15 bases between. The CDR3 reads CASSFSGRRREQFF. CDR3 in DNA: TGTGCCAGCAGTTTCAGCGGGCGCAGACGTGAGCAGTTCTTC.

This clone showed up just a few times. This chain links TRBV6-6 with TRBJ2-7, with 11 bases matching TRBD2. CDR3 length: 15 residues. V was pared by 0 bases and J by 5 bases, with 3 bases of the junction left unmatched. The germline V gene encodes CDR1 MNHNY and CDR2 SVGAGI (reference sequence). Written as DNA, the CDR3 is TGTGCCAGCAGTTACTCCTCACTAGCGGGGGACGAGCAGTACTTC. Amino acid sequence: CASSYSSLAGDEQYF.

In its sample, this clone is medium-sized (0.01 to 0.1%). The gene calls are TRBV6-1 and TRBJ1-6; D unresolved. In germline, CDR1 is MNHNS, CDR2 SASEGT. Trimming cost V 7 bases and J 8 bases, with 15 bases left between them. The CDR3 has 14 residues. Here the CDR3 reads CASKGFQEDSPLHF. The DNA of the CDR3 is TGTGCCAGCAAGGGTTTTCAGGAGGATTCACCCCTCCACTTT.

This clone was counted many times. The chain links TRBV7-2 to TRBJ1-1; no clear D gene. Looked up from germline, CDR1 is SGHTA and CDR2 is FQGNSA. Trimming stripped 5 bases from V and 1 base from J, with 11 bases between. This CDR3 spans 14 amino acids. This chain's CDR3 is CASSLLGQNTEAFF. Written as DNA, the CDR3 is TGTGCCAGCAGCCTACTGGGTCAGAACACTGAAGCTTTCTTT.

This clone came up many times. The V gene is TRBV11-2, the J gene TRBJ2-3, with D uncertain. The CDR3 contains 17 residues. V lost 2 bases to trimming and J lost 0 bases, with 15 bases between them. The germline V gene encodes CDR1 SGHAT and CDR2 FQNNGV. The CDR3 protein is CASSLLWEAISTDTQYF. CDR3 sequence (DNA): TGTGCCAGCAGCTTATTGTGGGAAGCCATAAGCACAGATACGCAGTATTTT.

The gene calls are TRBV11-2 and TRBJ2-7; 10 nucleotides align to TRBD1. This CDR3 has 14 residues. V gave up 1 base and J gave up 6 bases; unmatched junction bases: 3. CDR1 and CDR2 (germline): SGHAT, FQNNGV. Here the CDR3 DNA reads TGTGCCAGCAGCTTAGTGGGACAGGGGATCGAGCAGTACTTC. It specifies CASSLVGQGIEQYF. The entire variable domain, with the rest obtained from reference TRBV11-2 and TRBJ2-7, is as follows: EAGVAQSPRYKIIEKRQSVAFWCNPISGHATLYWYQQILGQGPKLLIQFQNNGVVDDSQLPKDRFSAERLKGVDSTLKIQPAKLEDSAVYLCASSLVGQGIEQYFGPGTRLTVT.

This clone occurred many times. A much larger clone lies one base from this, so it may be a read error. Other DNA sequences within the sample encode an identical CDR3. The rearrangement uses TRBV27 and TRBJ1-2; D ambiguous. The V end lost 5 bases, the J end lost 5 bases, and 15 bases lay between the germline ends. This CDR3 has 14 amino acids. Germline assignment: CDR1 MNHEY and CDR2 SMNVEV (reference sequence). This CDR3 is CASSRIRESYGYTF. The CDR3 DNA is TGTGCCAGCAGTCGTATAAGGGAGAGTTATGGCTACACCTTC.

In this sample, this clone turned up many times. This rearrangement joins TRBV12-5 to TRBJ2-1; no clear D. This CDR3 is 14 amino acids long. Germline values: CDR1 LGHNT, CDR2 FRNRAP. Trimming took off 4 bases at V and 10 bases at J, with 17 bases between the two ends. Written as DNA, the CDR3 is TGTGCTAGTGGTTCGACCTCTGGGCCTCGGGAGCAGTTCTTC. Its translation: CASGSTSGPREQFF.